This T cell receptor (beta chain) was profiled in a study of OX40 agonist ivuxolimab in advanced cancers. Study background: Ivuxolimab is an agonistic anti-OX40 (CD134) antibody, and patients were treated with it. The dose-escalation cohort had hepatocellular carcinoma, melanoma, renal cell or head and neck cancer. Findings of the study overall: The antigen specificity of the peripheral T cells (those that were expanded) was not determined.

The repertoire was sequenced with immunoSEQ multiplex PCR; TCRdb's copy has only in-frame clones and lacks some. The data show fewer than 85,000 clones, approximately 80% seen once. The CDR3 is 14 residues long. Remarks on this clone: Its antigen is unknown.

Specimen: CD4+ or CD8+ T cells sorted from blood, collected in a trial of the OX40 agonist ivuxolimab. The clonotype originates from an adult with an advanced solid tumor such as melanoma, head and neck, liver or kidney cancer. V is TRBV21-1 and J is TRBJ2-5; whether TRBD1, the table's D call, matches the DNA was not checked. TRBV21-1 is designated a pseudogene. The CDR3 nucleotides read TGTGCCAGCAGCCGGGACAGGGGGCCCGAGACCCAGTACTTC. This codes for CASSRDRGPETQYF.